The rows below give T cell receptor beta chains drawn from one sample of a study of blood T cell repertoires in COVID-19. Sequencing used immunoSEQ multiplex PCR; TCRdb keeps in-frame clones, though not all of them. Of roughly 190,000 clones listed, roughly 90% are singletons. The specimen sequenced was PBMCs or T cells enriched from blood (not recorded which). The receptor set was obtained from a woman aged 18 to 35 who had recovered from COVID-19. Each CDR3 is given with its conserved first and last residue. D genes are given only for firm matches. For some rows the clone size is stated as once, few or many, or as a class when expanded; others skip it.

V,D,J,size,DNA,CDR3
TRBV4-3,-,TRBJ2-6,-,TGCGCCAGCAGCCAGGGGCCGACCTCTGGGGCCAACGTCCTGACTTTC,CASSQGPTSGANVLTF
TRBV6-2/TRBV6-3,-,TRBJ2-2,-,TGTGCCAGCAGTTCCCAGTTTCTTCAACCCGGGGAGCTGTTTTTT,CASSSQFLQPGELFF
TRBV28,-,TRBJ1-4,-,TGTGCCAGCAGTTCGGGTACAACTAATGAAAAACTGTTTTTT,CASSSGTTNEKLFF
TRBV7-9,TRBD1,TRBJ2-5,-,TGTGCCAGCAGCCCACAGGGGGCAAAAGAGACCCAGTACTTC,CASSPQGAKETQYF
TRBV27,TRBD2,TRBJ2-7,-,TGTGCCAGCAGTTTATCCCCAGAGCTAGCGGCCTCCTACGAGCAGTACTTC,CASSLSPELAASYEQYF
TRBV4-3,-,TRBJ2-7,-,TGCGCCAGCAGCCAAGGACAGCGACCCTACGAGCAGTACTTC,CASSQGQRPYEQYF
TRBV18,TRBD2,TRBJ2-2,-,TGTGCCAGCTCACCACCCGGTCGGCTAGCGGGGACAGACACCGGGGAGCTGTTTTTT,CASSPPGRLAGTDTGELFF
TRBV9,TRBD2,TRBJ2-2,-,TGTGCCAGCAGCGCGGGACTAGCGGTTAACACCGGGGAGCTGTTTTTT,CASSAGLAVNTGELFF
TRBV2,TRBD1,TRBJ1-3,-,TGTGCCAGCAGCCGGACAGGGGGCGGTGGAAACACCATATATTTT,CASSRTGGGGNTIYF
TRBV28,-,TRBJ1-1,-,TGTGCCAGCAGTTTAGGGGGGATGATGAACACTGAAGCTTTCTTT,CASSLGGMMNTEAFF
TRBV21-1,-,TRBJ1-1,-,TGTGCCAGCAGCAAAGAGGTCGTTATTAAGGGAGGAGCTAACACTGAAGCTTTCTTT,CASSKEVVIKGGANTEAFF
TRBV4-2,TRBD1,TRBJ1-3,-,TGTGCCAGCAGCCAAGTCGGGACAGGGAGGAAGGGGTCTGGAAACACCATATATTTT,CASSQVGTGRKGSGNTIYF
TRBV4-1,TRBD1,TRBJ2-2,-,TGCGCCAGCAGCCCGGGACAGGGTTTTACCGGGGAGCTGTTTTTT,CASSPGQGFTGELFF
TRBV6-2/TRBV6-3,-,TRBJ2-5,-,TGTGCCAGCAGTTTACTCCGGGAGACCCAGTACTTC,CASSLLRETQYF
TRBV28,-,TRBJ2-2,-,TGTGCCAGCAGCCCTAGCAGGATCCCCGGGGAGCTGTTTTTT,CASSPSRIPGELFF
TRBV7-9,-,TRBJ2-7,few,TGTGCCAGCAGCTCAAATTCCCCAACCTACGAGCAGTACTTC,CASSSNSPTYEQYF
TRBV7-2,TRBD2,TRBJ2-1,-,TGTGCCAGCAGCTTTTGGACTAGCGGGACTTATGAGCAGTTCTTC,CASSFWTSGTYEQFF
TRBV9,TRBD2,TRBJ2-3,-,TGTGCCAGCAGCGTAGCTCTGGCTAGCGGGATGGATACGCAGTATTTT,CASSVALASGMDTQYF
TRBV11-2,TRBD2,TRBJ2-5,-,TGTGCCAGCAGCTTAGTAGGCGGGAGTGAGACCCAGTACTTC,CASSLVGGSETQYF
TRBV4-2,TRBD2,TRBJ2-4,-,TGTGCCAGCAGCCGCTTAAAGGGCCTAGCGGGAGAGAGCAAAAACATTCAGTACTTC,CASSRLKGLAGESKNIQYF
TRBV3-1/TRBV3-2,TRBD2,TRBJ2-5,-,TGTGCCAGCAGCCAAGATGTGAGCGGGAGAAGAGAGACCCAGTACTTC,CASSQDVSGRRETQYF
TRBV9,TRBD1,TRBJ2-1,-,TGTGCCAGCAGCGCTGGTGAAGGGACAGGCCCCTACAATGAGCAGTTCTTC,CASSAGEGTGPYNEQFF
TRBV6-5,-,TRBJ1-3,many,TGTGCCAGCAACCAACTAACAGGGACTGGAAACACCATATATTTT,CASNQLTGTGNTIYF
TRBV7-9,TRBD1,TRBJ1-2,-,TGTGCCAGCAGCTTAGAGACAGGGCAAATCGGTGGCTACACCTTC,CASSLETGQIGGYTF
TRBV14,TRBD2,TRBJ2-1,-,TGTGCCAGCAGCCTCCTAGGGACTAGCGGGAACGAGATCTTC,CASSLLGTSGNEIF
TRBV7-2,TRBD1,TRBJ2-1,-,TGTGCCAGCAGCCCCACGACAGGGGGGGTCATGAATGAGCAGTTCTTC,CASSPTTGGVMNEQFF
TRBV6-5,-,TRBJ1-3,-,TGTGCCAGCAGTTACTCGAGAGGATTGCCCGGAAACACCATATATTTT,CASSYSRGLPGNTIYF
TRBV4-3,-,TRBJ1-3,-,TGCGCCAGCAGCCAAGATCGACGTTCTAGTAGGATCTCTGGAAACACCATATATTTT,CASSQDRRSSRISGNTIYF
TRBV19,TRBD2,TRBJ2-5,-,TGTGCCAGTACAGGCCCCCTAGCGGAGCAAGAGACCCAGTACTTC,CASTGPLAEQETQYF
TRBV28,TRBD1,TRBJ1-4,-,TGTGCCAGCAGGACTTCGTCGGGGACAGGGGGCTTCTATGAAAAACTGTTTTTT,CASRTSSGTGGFYEKLFF
TRBV27,TRBD2,TRBJ2-5,-,TGTGCCAGCAGTCCTTCTAGCGGGAGAGAGGGAGAGACCCAGTACTTC,CASSPSSGREGETQYF
TRBV18,TRBD2,TRBJ2-1,many,TGTGCCAGCTCACCAGGCGGGGGGGGGCGCAATGAGCAGTTCTTC,CASSPGGGGRNEQFF